Below, 10 T cell receptor beta chains from the same sample are listed, as sequenced in a study of human T cells and chemical hapten exposure. As for time point: patch test 1, 2 weeks after DPC sensitization. Sample treatment: therapeutic diphenylcyclopropenone sensitization with weekly scalp DPC. MiXCR was run by TCRdb on the RACE reads, yielding one entry per CDR3 protein. This table has around 340,000 distinct CDR3 sequences, approximately 6.3% appearing once. The sample in question was whole blood, obtained in connection with sensitization to the hapten diphenylcyclopropenone (DPC). These receptors all come from a woman aged 18 to 35 with alopecia areata. Some clones in this sample may be carry-over from other donors' samples.

This clonotype was picked up many times. The rearrangement links TRBV11-1 to TRBJ2-1, with D perhaps TRBD1 (6 bases). Germline CDR1 is SGHAT and CDR2 is FQDESV (reference sequence). This CDR3 is 15 amino acids long. V was clipped by 1 base and J by 8 bases, with 15 bases between them. DNA for the CDR3: TGTGCCAGCAGCTTAGTACCAAGAGCAGGGGATGAGCAGTTCTTC. It is translated as CASSLVPRAGDEQFF.

This clonotype turned up a few times. This chain links TRBV7-2 with TRBJ1-1, with D unresolved. The CDR3 has 12 amino acids. V lost 2 bases, J lost 10 bases, and 11 bases lay in between. The germline V gene has CDR1 SGHTA and CDR2 FQGNSA. CDR3 in DNA: TGTGCCAGCAGCTTACCCCCCCAAGTAGCTTTCTTT. Translated, it gives CASSLPPQVAFF.

This clonotype was observed a few times. This sequence joins TRBV6-2 or TRBV6-3 and TRBJ1-3; D gene ambiguous. In germline, CDR1 is MNHEY, CDR2 SVGEGT. V lost 5 bases and J lost 0, with 11 bases in between. The CDR3 is made up of 15 amino acids. CDR3 residues: CASSPRAFSGNTIYF. The DNA of the CDR3 is TGTGCCAGCAGTCCCCGGGCCTTCTCTGGAAACACCATATATTTT.

This clonotype was found many times. DNA of the CDR3: TGTGCCAGCAACAAGGGGGCTTCTAATGAAAAACTGTTTTTT. This translates into CASNKGASNEKLFF. This rearrangement joins TRBV12-3 or TRBV12-4 to TRBJ1-4; 7 nucleotides match TRBD1. V lost 7 bases and J lost 3; bases outside the gene matches: 5. The CDR3 contains 14 residues.

The chain links TRBV28 to TRBJ1-6, with 7 bases aligning to TRBD1. There are 19 residues in the CDR3. V shed 6 bases, J shed 6 bases, and the junction held 20 bases outside the gene matches. In germline, CDR1 is MDHEN, CDR2 SYDVKM. CDR3 region: CASSSSHRTGRGANSPLHF. CDR3 in DNA: TGTGCCAGCAGCTCATCCCATAGGACAGGCCGGGGGGCTAATTCACCCCTCCACTTT.

This clonotype was found many times. This chain connects TRBV7-2 to TRBJ1-1; possibly TRBD1 for D (5 bases). This CDR3 region has 15 residues. Trimming took 0 bases from V and 1 from J, leaving 9 bases between them. Germline lookup yields CDR1 SGHTA and CDR2 FQGNSA. CDR3 sequence reads: CASSLAPDRNTEAFF. CDR3 DNA: TGTGCCAGCAGCTTAGCCCCTGACAGGAACACTGAAGCTTTCTTT.

This clonotype was detected many times. The chain has TRBV29-1 and TRBJ1-2; D gene unclear. The V gene's germline CDR1 is SQVTM and CDR2 ANQGSEA. V lost 6 bases to trimming and J lost 3 bases, with 11 bases between them. The CDR3 has 12 residues. The CDR3 coding sequence is TGCAGCGTGCCCAACGGTGACTATGGCTACACCTTC. Its protein is CSVPNGDYGYTF.

In this sample, this clonotype turned up many times. The chain employs TRBV7-2 and TRBJ2-1; possibly TRBD1 for D (5 bases). The CDR3 loop spans 17 amino acids. V was cut by 5 bases and J by 6 bases, with 23 bases left in between. Germline V CDR1 and CDR2: SGHTA, FQGNSA. CDR3 sequence reads: CASSLSRPRGSRNEQFF. The CDR3 DNA follows: TGTGCCAGCAGCCTGAGCCGCCCTAGGGGTAGTCGCAATGAGCAGTTCTTC.

The table lists this clonotype with a few counts. The chain uses TRBV20-1 and TRBJ2-3, with TRBD2 matching over 10 bases. The CDR3 sequence is 14 residues long. Germline V gives CDR1 DFQATT, CDR2 SNEGSKA (reference sequence). The V and J ends lost 6 bases and 1 base, in that order; junction bases with no gene match: 4. CDR3 in amino acids: CSAHLAGGTDTQYF. For the CDR3, the DNA is TGCAGTGCCCACCTAGCGGGGGGCACAGATACGCAGTATTTT.

This clonotype was seen at least ten times. The chain links TRBV4-1 to TRBJ2-3, with 10 bases matching TRBD2. CDR3 size: 17 residues. Germline values: CDR1 MGHRA, CDR2 YSYEKL. V lost 0 bases, J lost 3 bases, and 6 bases stayed unmatched. CDR3 residues: CASSQDTSGDITDTQYF. CDR3 bases: TGCGCCAGCAGCCAAGATACTAGCGGGGATATAACAGATACGCAGTATTTT.